Listed below are T cell receptor beta chains from one sample, sequenced in a study of blood T cell repertoires in COVID-19. The assay was immunoSEQ multiplex PCR, and TCRdb's table has in-frame clones only and misses some. In the table there are 60,000 or so clones, approximately 82% of which are singletons. Sequencing was done on a sample of peripheral blood. The receptors shown here come from a man aged 55 to 70 with acute or convalescent COVID-19. The CDR3 runs from the conserved cysteine through the conserved F or W. D genes are given only for firm matches. Expanded clones are given a class, and other clones once, few, many or no size at all.

NA | NA | TRBJ1-4 | 16 | TRBV4-1 | TGCGCCAGCAGCCAAGGTGCTTTAGGAGCAAATGAAAAACTGTTTTTT | CASSQGALGANEKLFF
TRBD2 | NA | TRBJ2-5 | 15 | TRBV7-8 | TGTGCCAGCAGCCGGGGGGGGGCCGGCGGAGGGGCCCAGTACTTC | CASSRGGAGGGAQYF
NA | NA | TRBJ1-4 | 14 | TRBV19 | TGTGCCAGTAGTTCCGGGATTTCCGATGAAAAACTGTTTTTT | CASSSGISDEKLFF
NA | NA | TRBJ1-1 | 14 | TRBV18 | TGTGCCAGCTCATTGGAGAATTTGAACACTGAAGCTTTCTTT | CASSLENLNTEAFF
NA | NA | TRBJ2-2 | 13 | TRBV6-1 | TGTGCCAGCAGTGAGCGTTACACCGGGGAGCTGTTTTTT | CASSERYTGELFF
TRBD1 | NA | TRBJ1-4 | 14 | TRBV5-1 | TGCGCCAGCAGCTTGGGAGGGGGCAGGGAAAAACTGTTTTTT | CASSLGGGREKLFF
NA | NA | TRBJ1-4 | 13 | TRBV29-1 | TGCAGCGTTGACGGGGAACTTAAAGAAAAACTGTTTTTT | CSVDGELKEKLFF
NA | once | TRBJ1-2 | 15 | TRBV5-4 | TGTGCCAGCAGCCCACAGGGTTCAGCTAACTATGGCTACACCTTC | CASSPQGSANYGYTF
NA | NA | TRBJ2-5 | 15 | TRBV7-2 | TGTGCCAGCAGCTCGCAAAGGGGTCTAAAAACGACCCAGTACTTC | CASSSQRGLKTTQYF
NA | NA | TRBJ1-5 | 15 | TRBV13 | TGTGCCAGCAGCTTAGGGGGACATAGCAATCAGCCCCAGCATTTT | CASSLGGHSNQPQHF
TRBD1 | NA | TRBJ1-1 | 16 | TRBV5-4 | TGTGCCAGCAGCTTGGGGGGACAGGCTATGAACACTGAAGCTTTCTTT | CASSLGGQAMNTEAFF
TRBD2 | NA | TRBJ2-1 | 16 | TRBV9 | TGTGCCAGCAGCCCTTGGCTAGCGGGGGGCATTAATGAGCAGTTCTTC | CASSPWLAGGINEQFF
TRBD1 | NA | TRBJ1-4 | 14 | TRBV5-1 | TGCGCCAGCAGCGGAGAGACAGGGTACGAAAAACTGTTTTTT | CASSGETGYEKLFF
TRBD1 | once | TRBJ1-5 | 15 | TRBV19 | TGTGCCAGTAGTGCTTACAGGGGCGGAGTGCAGCCCCAGCATTTT | CASSAYRGGVQPQHF
TRBD2 | NA | TRBJ2-1 | 15 | TRBV4-2 | TGTGCCAGCAGGGCTAGCGGGGGGGTGGGCACTGAGCAGTTCTTC | CASRASGGVGTEQFF
TRBD1 | NA | TRBJ1-2 | 14 | TRBV5-6 | TGTGCCAGCAGCTTGGGGACAGGGAACTATGGCTACACCTTC | CASSLGTGNYGYTF
NA | NA | TRBJ1-1 | 13 | TRBV7-6 | TGTGCCAGCAGCTTGGGGCAGAACACTGAAGCTTTCTTT | CASSLGQNTEAFF
TRBD1 | NA | TRBJ2-3 | 15 | TRBV5-4 | TGTGCCAGCAGCTTAAAGGGGGCACACACAGATACGCAGTATTTT | CASSLKGAHTDTQYF
TRBD1 | few | TRBJ1-3 | 16 | TRBV5-1 | TGCGCCAGCAGCTTGGGGGACAGTGCGATTGGAAACACCATATATTTT | CASSLGDSAIGNTIYF
NA | NA | TRBJ1-2 | 14 | TRBV12-5 | TGTGCTAGTGGTTCGCCTGAACGGGTATGGGGCTACACCTTC | CASGSPERVWGYTF
NA | NA | TRBJ2-2 | 18 | TRBV28 | TGTGCCAGCAGTTTATATCGCCAGGGGCACCCTTTCACCGGGGAGCTGTTTTTT | CASSLYRQGHPFTGELFF